Included here is one TCR beta chain sequence, with context. The data derive from a study of cytomegalovirus exposure and HLA in healthy donors. With 60 Vbeta and 13 Jbeta primers, the PCR was carried out. Libraries were prepared by immunoSEQ multiplex PCR; TCRdb keeps only in-frame clonotypes and omits some of them. The table lists 120,000 to 150,000 clones, less than 80% of them singletons. The V end was cut by 5 bases, the J end by 8 bases, with 15 bases between. The CDR3 sequence is 13 residues long. Germline V lookup: CDR1 SGHTA, CDR2 FQGTGA. Sequencing input: PBMCs. This rearrangement joins TRBV7-3 to TRBJ1-1; tentatively, D is TRBD1 (6 bases). The sequence was obtained from a woman in her fifties or sixties in good health and CMV-seropositive. CDR3 DNA sequence: TGTGCCAGCAGCCCACAGGGAGACGTCGAAGCTTTCTTT. It specifies CASSPQGDVEAFF.